The source of this TCR beta chain is a study of CD8 T cells in ankylosing spondylitis. Notes on the study in general: Some of these motif variants have turned up before, in reports on reactive arthritis synovial fluid and blood. CD8+ cells made up the disease-linked clones, which were relatively rare in peripheral blood. Within matched ankylosing spondylitis synovial fluid, disease-linked clones were reportedly significantly enriched. Ankylosing spondylitis blood seemed to carry a telltale TCR beta motif made of eight or nine highly homologous variants.

Libraries for TCR beta were made by quantitative 5'-RACE with molecular barcodes. TCRdb fed the 5' RACE reads into MiXCR, producing one record per CDR3 protein. The sample lists around 890,000 distinct CDR3 sequences; approximately 10% were seen once. This clonotype has only a few counts. Antigen unknown. The CDR3 sequence is 13 residues long. Germline CDR1 reads ENHRY; CDR2 reads SYGVKD. The V and J ends lost 3 bases and 4 bases respectively, with 9 bases between them. This sequence was found in a male donor with ankylosing spondylitis. The V call is TRBV10-3, the J call TRBJ1-2; D is undetermined. Source material: blood, either unsorted or a sorted T cell fraction (not recorded which). The CDR3 DNA reads as TGTGCCATCAGTGATCGGGGTGGCTATGGCTACACCTTC. This encodes CAISDRGGYGYTF.